The next 30 T cell receptor beta chains were all read from a single sample in a study of PD-1 blockade in classical Hodgkin lymphoma. Time point noted: cycle 4 day 1 (C4D1), after 6 weeks of nivolumab. With no exception, relapse followed autologous stem cell transplantation in all patients, and brentuximab vedotin exposure varied. The investigators isolated CD8+ T cells from thawed PBMCs using magnetic negative selection. The method was immunoSEQ multiplex PCR; TCRdb's version includes in-frame clones alone and lacks a portion of them. Of thousands of clones in the sample, around 83% are singletons; the top ten hold about a quarter. The sample was CD8+ T cells from blood, taken before the fourth cycle of nivolumab. The source of these receptors is a human donor with classical Hodgkin lymphoma.

The chain joins TRBV6-1 to TRBJ1-1, with D unclear. Germline-derived CDR1 and CDR2 are MNHNS and SASEGT. The germline V and J ends were trimmed by 5 bases and 3 bases, with 10 bases remaining between them. The CDR3 contains 13 residues. The CDR3 DNA is TGTGCCAGCAGTCTAAGTATCGACACTGAAGCTTTCTTT. Translation gives CASSLSIDTEAFF.

This clone has more than one count but fewer than ten. This chain uses TRBV7-8 with TRBJ1-5; D not resolved. Trimming left V 1 base short and J 1 base short, with 8 bases between. Germline V gene sequence: CDR1 SGHVS, CDR2 FQNEAQ. The CDR3 consists of 15 residues. The CDR3 sequence is CASSLVGLSNQPQHF. The DNA for the CDR3 is TGTGCCAGCAGCTTAGTGGGGTTGAGCAATCAGCCCCAGCATTTT. The whole variable domain, filled in from reference TRBV7-8 and TRBJ1-5, reads GAGVSQSPRYKVAKRGQDVALRCDPISGHVSLFWYQQALGQGPEFLTYFQNEAQLDKSGLPSDRFFAERPEGSVSTLKIQRTQQEDSAVYLCASSLVGLSNQPQHFGDGTRLSIL.

The chain combines TRBV5-8 with TRBJ2-1, with 10 bases matching TRBD2. The germline gives CDR1 SGHTS, CDR2 YDEGEE. The CDR3 sequence is 15 residues long. Trimming removed 7 bases from V and 5 bases from J; junction bases left unmatched: 9. This CDR3 reads CASRPSGTSDNEQFF. CDR3 coding DNA: TGTGCCAGCCGGCCGTCCGGGACTAGCGACAATGAGCAGTTCTTC.

This clone was counted only a few times. The V call is TRBV4-1, the J call TRBJ1-1; TRBD1 agrees at 8 bases. The J segment lost 6 bases and the V segment lost 3 bases, leaving 12 bases of the junction unmatched. The CDR3 covers 16 residues. Germline CDR1 is MGHRA and CDR2 is YSYEKL. CDR3 sequence: CASSQDPGQARPEAFF. In DNA form, the CDR3 reads TGCGCCAGCAGCCAGGACCCGGGACAGGCTAGGCCTGAAGCTTTCTTT.

This clone was counted a few times. V gene TRBV19 combines with J gene TRBJ1-2; 12 nucleotides align to TRBD1. V dropped 7 bases and J dropped 5; count of bases not matched to a gene: 5. This CDR3 region has 14 residues. Germline CDR1 reads LNHDA; CDR2 reads SQIVND (reference sequence). CDR3: CASTPGQGAYGYTF. In nucleotides, the CDR3 is TGTGCCAGTACCCCGGGACAGGGGGCTTATGGCTACACCTTC.

The chain is built from TRBV29-1 and TRBJ2-2; the D gene could be TRBD1 or TRBD2 (5 bases each). The V end was cut by 7 bases, the J end by 6 bases, with 18 bases between. Looked up from germline, CDR1 is SQVTM and CDR2 is ANQGSEA. The CDR3 is made up of 14 amino acids. CDR3 sequence reads: CSGGSGVGAGELFF. The CDR3 nucleotides read TGCAGCGGTGGTTCAGGAGTGGGGGCCGGGGAGCTGTTTTTT.

The gene calls are TRBV29-1 and TRBJ2-7, with a weak D call TRBD2 (7 bases). CDR3 size: 14 residues. CDR1 and CDR2 from the germline V gene are SQVTM and ANQGSEA. The V gene lost 3 bases and the J gene lost 0 bases, with 12 bases spanning the gap. CDR3 sequence: CSVEGGALSYEQYF. The DNA for the CDR3 is TGCAGCGTTGAGGGGGGGGCCCTCTCCTACGAGCAGTACTTC.

The V gene is TRBV5-5, the J gene TRBJ1-2; possible D gene TRBD1, 6 bases. The CDR3 consists of 14 residues. Trimming shortened V by 5 bases and J by 2 bases, and 13 bases separated the two germline ends. In germline, CDR1 is SGHKS, CDR2 YYEKEE (reference sequence). In DNA, the CDR3 is TGTGCCAGCAGTCCCGTAGGGGGGAACTATGGCTACACCTTC. It translates to CASSPVGGNYGYTF.

The V and J genes are TRBV25-1 and TRBJ2-3; 7 positions match TRBD2. CDR1 and CDR2 (germline): MGHDK, SYGVNS. V lost 6 bases, J lost 3 bases, and 15 bases stayed unmatched. CDR3 length: 17 residues. CDR3 sequence (DNA): TGTGCCAGCAGCCCCGGGTGGGAGGGGATAGCGACAGATACGCAGTATTTT. It encodes CASSPGWEGIATDTQYF.

This chain connects TRBV6-1 to TRBJ2-3; 7 nucleotides align to TRBD2. V shed 10 bases and J 0 bases; nucleotides not matched to a gene: 7. Germline V lookup: CDR1 MNHNS, CDR2 SASEGT. The CDR3 spans 14 residues. CDR3: CATRDYRSTDTQYF. The CDR3, as DNA: TGTGCCACACGGGACTACAGAAGCACAGATACGCAGTATTTT.

CDR3 protein: CASSYGRPYGGYTF. Written as DNA, the CDR3 is TGTGCCAGCAGTTATGGCAGACCCTATGGTGGGTACACCTTC. This rearrangement joins TRBV28 to TRBJ1-2; D ambiguous. V was shortened by 4 bases and J by 11 bases, with 20 bases between the two germline ends. The germline V gene has CDR1 MDHEN and CDR2 SYDVKM. The CDR3 is 14 amino acids.

The chain is built from TRBV4-2 and TRBJ2-7; D perhaps matches TRBD2 (6 bases). CDR1 and CDR2 from the germline V gene are LGHNA and YNFKEQ. This CDR3 has 15 residues. V lost 3 bases to trimming and J lost 1 base, with 13 bases between them. The CDR3 nucleotides are TGTGCCAGCAGCCAGGAGGGATGGGGGTCCTACGAGCAGTACTTC. The encoded protein is CASSQEGWGSYEQYF.

V and J are TRBV6-5 and TRBJ1-4, with 7 positions matching TRBD1. The CDR3 sequence is 14 residues long. Germline V gene sequence: CDR1 MNHEY, CDR2 SVGAGI. Losses at the gene ends were 8 bases for V and 5 bases for J; bases not matched to a gene: 8. This CDR3 is CASGRDRENEKLFF. The CDR3 DNA is TGTGCCAGCGGCCGGGACAGAGAAAATGAAAAACTGTTTTTT.

This chain links TRBV19 with TRBJ2-1; 11 bases are shared with TRBD2. V lost 7 bases, J lost 8 bases, and 7 bases stayed unmatched. This CDR3 is 14 amino acids long. Per germline, CDR1 LNHDA and CDR2 SQIVND (reference sequence). The CDR3 spells CASNLAGGPDEQFF. In DNA, the CDR3 is TGTGCCAGTAATTTAGCGGGGGGGCCAGATGAGCAGTTCTTC. The whole variable domain, remainder taken from reference TRBV19 and TRBJ2-1, is DGGITQSPKYLFRKEGQNVTLSCEQNLNHDAMYWYRQDPGQGLRLIYYSQIVNDFQKGDIAEGYSVSREKKESFPLTVTSAQKNPTAFYLCASNLAGGPDEQFFGPGTRLTVL.

The chain couples TRBV7-9 to TRBJ2-3; TRBD2 matches at 7 bases. CDR3 size: 14 residues. Germline V gene sequence: CDR1 SEHNR, CDR2 FQNEAQ (reference sequence). Germline trimming cut 5 bases from V and 3 bases from J; bases unmatched to any gene: 5. CDR3 bases: TGTGCCAGCAGCCCCTACGGGGGGACAGATACGCAGTATTTT. This sequence encodes CASSPYGGTDTQYF. The entire variable domain, with the rest obtained from reference TRBV7-9 and TRBJ2-3, is as follows: DTGVSQNPRHKITKRGQNVTFRCDPISEHNRLYWYRQTLGQGPEFLTYFQNEAQLEKSRLLSDRFSAERPKGSFSTLEIQRTEQGDSAMYLCASSPYGGTDTQYFGPGTRLTVL.

The V gene is TRBV11-3, the J gene TRBJ2-3, with 7 nucleotides matching TRBD2. This CDR3 has 18 amino acids. Germline assignment: CDR1 SGHNT and CDR2 YENEEA. V lost 5 bases, J lost 1 base, and 15 bases stayed unmatched. The CDR3 DNA sequence: TGTGCCAGCAGCCCAGGAGGGGAGCGGGGCATACGCACAGATACGCAGTATTTT. Translation gives CASSPGGERGIRTDTQYF. The whole variable domain, remainder taken from reference TRBV11-3 and TRBJ2-3, is EAGVVQSPRYKIIEKKQPVAFWCNPISGHNTLYWYLQNLGQGPELLIRYENEEAVDDSQLPKDRFSAERLKGVDSTLKIQPAELGDSAVYLCASSPGGERGIRTDTQYFGPGTRLTVL.

The chain links TRBV14 to TRBJ1-4; possible D gene TRBD1, 5 bases. The germline V and J ends were trimmed by 1 base and 6 bases, with 9 bases remaining between them. CDR3 length: 14 amino acids. CDR1 is SGHDN, CDR2 FVKESK, per germline. CDR3 DNA: TGTGCCAGCAGCCAAGCGGGGACGGATGAAAAACTGTTTTTT. The encoded protein is CASSQAGTDEKLFF.

The V and J genes are TRBV27 and TRBJ2-7; 8 bases match TRBD2. CDR3 length: 18 amino acids. Trimming cost V 5 bases and J 5 bases; bases outside gene matches: 20. Germline V gene lookup returns CDR1 MNHEY and CDR2 SMNVEV (reference sequence). CDR3 region: CASSGVGMRGAFVHEQYF. CDR3 in DNA: TGTGCCAGCAGTGGGGTCGGGATGCGGGGGGCATTCGTCCACGAGCAGTACTTC.

V usage is TRBV30 and J usage is TRBJ1-2; TRBD1 agrees at 7 bases. J gave up 2 bases and V 4 bases, and 10 bases lay outside the gene matches. Per germline, CDR1 GTSNPN and CDR2 SVGIG (reference sequence). This CDR3 is built from 15 residues. DNA for the CDR3: TGTGCCTGGAAAATACCGACAGGGCTGAACTATGGCTACACCTTC. It codes for CAWKIPTGLNYGYTF.

This chain joins TRBV19 and TRBJ1-1; D call uncertain. There are 13 residues in the CDR3. CDR1 LNHDA and CDR2 SQIVND come from the germline V gene (reference sequence). V was pared by 7 bases and J by 1 base, with 10 bases between. The DNA of the CDR3 is TGTGCCAGTAAAGACGGGCCGAACACTGAAGCTTTCTTT. This sequence encodes CASKDGPNTEAFF.

The V call is TRBV5-6, the J call TRBJ2-5; D is uncertain. This CDR3 has 14 residues. V lost 3 bases to trimming and J lost 2 bases, with 11 bases between them. Germline-derived CDR1 and CDR2 are SGHDT and YYEEEE. The CDR3 bases are TGTGCCAGCAGCTGGTGGTGGAGTCAAGAGACCCAGTACTTC. The encoded protein is CASSWWWSQETQYF.

This clone has only one observation. The chain carries TRBV4-1 and TRBJ2-5; D possibly corresponds to TRBD2 (5 bases). Per the germline V gene, CDR1 is MGHRA and CDR2 is YSYEKL. The CDR3 totals 15 residues. V was clipped by 4 bases and J by 1 base, with 13 bases between them. CDR3 in DNA: TGCGCCAGCAGCCCTAAAGGCCTAGCCCAAGAGACCCAGTACTTC. This encodes CASSPKGLAQETQYF.

The chain has TRBV19 and TRBJ2-1; 8 nucleotides match TRBD2. J gave up 9 bases and V 3 bases, and 13 bases lay outside the gene matches. Germline CDR1 LNHDA, CDR2 SQIVND (reference sequence). The CDR3 loop spans 16 amino acids. Here the CDR3 DNA reads TGTGCCAGTAGTATCGTTCTTGGGGGGGCGGGAGGTGAGCAGTTCTTC. This translates into CASSIVLGGAGGEQFF.

The V and J genes are TRBV2 and TRBJ1-1; D remains unclear. Per germline, CDR1 SNHLY and CDR2 FYNNEI. Trimming took 0 bases from V and 5 from J, leaving 4 bases between them. CDR3 length equals 12 residues. CDR3 region: CASSEAETEAFF. In nucleotides, the CDR3 is TGTGCCAGCAGTGAAGCGGAGACTGAAGCTTTCTTT.

V is TRBV14 and J is TRBJ2-3, with 8 bases lining up with TRBD2. The V and J ends lost 4 bases and 3 bases, in that order; junction bases with no gene match: 6. CDR3 length equals 15 residues. Germline-derived CDR1 and CDR2 are SGHDN and FVKESK. CDR3 region: CASSPFGGGTDTQYF. The CDR3 region has the DNA TGTGCCAGCAGCCCATTCGGGGGGGGTACAGATACGCAGTATTTT.

V is TRBV25-1 and J is TRBJ1-1; TRBD1 is a possible D gene (5 bases). V shed 6 bases and J shed 3 bases, with 14 bases lying between them. Germline-derived CDR1 and CDR2 are MGHDK and SYGVNS. CDR3 size: 14 residues. Here the CDR3 DNA reads TGTGCCAGCAGGGAGGAGGGGTTGGACACTGAAGCTTTCTTT. The encoded protein is CASREEGLDTEAFF.

The chain couples TRBV19 to TRBJ1-4, with 8 positions matching TRBD1. The J segment lost 8 bases and the V segment lost 3 bases, leaving 5 bases of the junction unmatched. The CDR3 is made up of 14 amino acids. Germline CDR1 is LNHDA and CDR2 is SQIVND (reference sequence). The CDR3 protein is CASSIQGAPEKLFF. CDR3 coding DNA: TGTGCCAGTAGTATCCAGGGGGCTCCCGAAAAACTGTTTTTT. Full variable domain (outside the CDR3, taken from reference TRBV19 and TRBJ1-4): DGGITQSPKYLFRKEGQNVTLSCEQNLNHDAMYWYRQDPGQGLRLIYYSQIVNDFQKGDIAEGYSVSREKKESFPLTVTSAQKNPTAFYLCASSIQGAPEKLFFGSGTQLSVL.

The chain is built from TRBV4-1 and TRBJ2-3; D call uncertain. The V end lost 0 bases, the J end lost 1 base, and 11 bases lay between the germline ends. Germline loops: CDR1 MGHRA, CDR2 YSYEKL. This CDR3 spans 16 amino acids. The CDR3 DNA reads TGCGCCAGCAGCCAAGACCCCTCTTGGGGCACAGATACGCAGTATTTT. Residues: CASSQDPSWGTDTQYF.

CDR3 loop: CASSEGTGLYQPQHF. The DNA for the CDR3 is TGCGCCAGCAGTGAGGGGACAGGGTTATATCAGCCCCAGCATTTT. The genes are TRBV10-2 and TRBJ1-5, with 9 bases fitting TRBD1. The CDR3 extends over 15 amino acids. V was pared by 2 bases and J by 5 bases, with 4 bases of the junction left unmatched. In germline, CDR1 is WSHSY, CDR2 SAAADI.

CDR3 sequence (DNA): TGTGCCAGCAGCCCAAACCCAGGGATCACTGAAGCTTTCTTT. Encoded protein: CASSPNPGITEAFF. The chain couples TRBV7-6 to TRBJ1-1; D possibly corresponds to TRBD1 (5 bases). Deletions cut 5 bases from V and 4 bases from J, with 14 bases between. The CDR3 is 14 residues long. Germline CDR1 reads SGHVS; CDR2 reads FNYEAQ.